These 6 T cell receptor beta chains were sequenced from one sample in a study of read filtering for tumor transcriptome and immune sequencing. This library used approximately 0.4 ug RNA and molecular barcoded adaptors spanning alpha/delta and beta/gamma chains. TCRdb ran MiXCR on the reads and lists one entry per CDR3 protein. The sample records around 40,000 distinct CDR3 sequences, approximately 14% being singletons. Sequencing was performed on a population of CD138-negative cells sorted from bone marrow. The receptors derive from a donor at least 40 years old with multiple myeloma.

Sample share makes this clonotype medium-sized. The chain uses TRBV2 and TRBJ2-1; D not resolved. The CDR3 totals 11 residues. The V gene's germline CDR1 is SNHLY and CDR2 FYNNEI. V gave up 2 bases and J gave up 6 bases, with 2 bases separating them. The DNA of the CDR3 is TGTGCCAGCAGTGAACTCAATGAGCAGTTCTTC. Translated: CASSELNEQFF.

Sample share makes this clonotype medium-sized. The chain employs TRBV15 and TRBJ2-1; TRBD2 matches at 8 bases. Germline CDR1 LNHNV, CDR2 YYDKDF (reference sequence). V dropped 3 bases and J dropped 2; count of bases not matched to a gene: 6. The CDR3 covers 16 residues. The chain's CDR3 is CATSRGTSGAYNEQFF. DNA of the CDR3: TGTGCCACCAGCAGGGGAACTAGCGGCGCCTACAATGAGCAGTTCTTC.

The table lists this clonotype with many counts. V usage is TRBV6-2 or TRBV6-3 and J usage is TRBJ2-5; D is undetermined. The V gene's germline CDR1 is MNHEY and CDR2 SVGEGT. CDR3 length: 11 amino acids. The V end was cut by 6 bases, the J end by 1 base, with 3 bases between. Here the CDR3 DNA reads TGTGCCAGCAGCCCCCAAGAGACCCAGTACTTC. This encodes CASSPQETQYF.

The table lists this clonotype with many counts. The gene calls are TRBV29-1 and TRBJ2-1, with TRBD1 matching over 8 bases. Germline values: CDR1 SQVTM, CDR2 ANQGSEA. The CDR3 is 14 residues long. After removal of 7 bases from V and 0 bases from J, the junction contained 5 bases not matched to a gene. The CDR3: CSGGQASSYNEQFF. Here the CDR3 DNA reads TGCAGCGGGGGACAGGCGAGCTCCTACAATGAGCAGTTCTTC.

This clonotype was observed many times. This chain connects TRBV20-1 to TRBJ2-2; possibly TRBD2 for D (5 bases). This CDR3 has 12 amino acids. Germline CDR1 reads DFQATT; CDR2 reads SNEGSKA (reference sequence). V lost 5 bases and J 8 bases, leaving 12 bases between the germline ends. The CDR3 protein is CSAGGRTGELFF. The CDR3 coding sequence is TGCAGTGCTGGAGGCAGGACTGGGGAGCTGTTTTTT.

This clonotype was found many times. The CDR3 coding sequence is TGTGCCAGCCTCGACTTCTACGAGCAGTACTTC. Its protein is CASLDFYEQYF. V gene TRBV2 combines with J gene TRBJ2-7; D not certain. Germline V gives CDR1 SNHLY, CDR2 FYNNEI. There are 11 residues in the CDR3. V dropped 8 bases and J dropped 3 bases, with 8 bases sitting between them.